A single sample gave rise to the 19 T cell receptor beta chains below, sequenced in a study of breast tumors, draining lymph nodes, adjacent tissues. TCRdb recomputed calls from the multiplex PCR reads with MiXCR, one row per CDR3 protein. The sample has 150,000 to 200,000 distinct CDR3 sequences, roughly 30% seen once. Samples came from axillary lymph nodes draining the breast cancer. The sequenced material came from axillary lymph node tissue. The receptor set was obtained from a female donor with breast cancer. Some clones in this sample may be carry-over from other donors' samples.

On this clonotype itself: The CDR3 ends on some other residue instead of the conserved phenylalanine or tryptophan, so this is likely a read error. The chain carries TRBV6-5 and TRBJ1-3; TRBD1 might be the D (6 bases). The V end lost 0 bases, the J end lost 4 bases, and 10 bases lay between the germline ends. The CDR3 is 15 residues long. Germline CDR1 reads MNHEY; CDR2 reads SVGAGI. This CDR3 is CASSYSSDSGNTIYS. The CDR3 DNA sequence: TGTGCCAGCAGTTACTCTTCGGACAGCGGAAACACCATATATTCT.

This clonotype was recorded many times. V and J are TRBV7-6 and TRBJ2-5; D may match TRBD1 or TRBD2 (5 bases each). V dropped 1 base and J dropped 2 bases, with 8 bases sitting between them. The CDR3 covers 14 residues. In germline, CDR1 is SGHVS, CDR2 FNYEAQ. The CDR3 DNA sequence: TGTGCCAGCAGCTTAGATGGGGGTCAAGAGACCCAGTACTTC. This codes for CASSLDGGQETQYF.

Many counts were recorded for this clonotype. The chain is built from TRBV19 and TRBJ1-3; D ambiguous. The CDR3 sequence is 16 residues long. Germline V gene data show CDR1 as LNHDA and CDR2 as SQIVND (reference sequence). V was clipped by 1 base and J by 0 bases, with 10 bases between them. CDR3 in DNA: TGTGCCAGTAGTATAGTAGACCTGAGCTCTGGAAACACCATATATTTT. Translating it yields CASSIVDLSSGNTIYF.

This clonotype has at least ten counts. The V call is TRBV11-3, the J call TRBJ2-5; D uncertain. V shed 3 bases and J shed 4 bases, with 9 bases lying between them. The CDR3 runs 13 residues. Germline lookup yields CDR1 SGHNT and CDR2 YENEEA. The DNA of the CDR3 is TGTGCCAGCAGCTTGAGAGGCATAGAGACCCAGTACTTC. Protein product: CASSLRGIETQYF.

The chain combines TRBV11-2 with TRBJ2-6; the match to TRBD2 covers 7 bases. This CDR3 spans 16 amino acids. CDR1 SGHAT and CDR2 FQNNGV come from the germline V gene. The V gene end was trimmed by 3 bases and the J gene end by 2 bases; junction bases not matched to a gene: 4. The CDR3, as DNA: TGTGCCAGCAGCTTGAGCGGGGCGGCTGGGGCCAACGTCCTGACTTTC. Translating it yields CASSLSGAAGANVLTF.

Within the sample, this clonotype is medium-sized. The chain has TRBV29-1 and TRBJ2-7; 9 bases align to TRBD1. The trim removed 7 bases at V and 2 bases at J, leaving 9 bases unmatched. Germline CDR1 and CDR2: SQVTM and ANQGSEA. The CDR3 extends over 14 amino acids. CDR3 sequence (DNA): TGCAGCGCGACCGGGACAGGGTTGACCTACGAGCAGTACTTC. Encoded protein: CSATGTGLTYEQYF.

This clonotype was seen repeatedly, ten times or more. The V gene is TRBV18, the J gene TRBJ2-1; the D gene could be TRBD1 or TRBD2 (5 bases each). The CDR3 is 14 residues long. Germline V gives CDR1 KGHSH, CDR2 LQKENI. V was trimmed by 3 bases and J by 6 bases, leaving 12 bases between them. The CDR3 reads CASSPQRDLNEQFF. The DNA of the CDR3 is TGTGCCAGCTCACCGCAAAGGGACCTCAATGAGCAGTTCTTC.

This clonotype was detected only a few times. It may be a read error: a sequence one base away is much more abundant. The genes are TRBV5-4 and TRBJ2-2; 9 nucleotides match TRBD2. The germline gives CDR1 SGHNT, CDR2 YYREEE (reference sequence). This CDR3 comprises 14 residues. Losses at the gene ends were 8 bases for V and 5 bases for J; bases not matched to a gene: 7. The CDR3 coding sequence is TGTGCCAGTGGAGCGGGAGGCACGACCGGGGAGCTGTTTTTT. This encodes CASGAGGTTGELFF.

This clonotype has a count of ten or more. Here the CDR3 reads CASSLVRGSYEQYF. The CDR3 DNA sequence: TGTGCCAGCAGCTTGGTTAGGGGATCCTACGAGCAGTACTTC. The chain carries TRBV5-6 and TRBJ2-7; D possibly corresponds to TRBD1 (5 bases). The CDR3 runs 14 residues. The V gene's germline CDR1 is SGHDT and CDR2 YYEEEE. Trimming removed 0 bases from V and 1 base from J, with 8 bases in between.

In the case of this clonotype: With a much larger clone just one base away, this may be a read error. V gene TRBV14 combines with J gene TRBJ2-1; unclear D gene. This CDR3 comprises 13 residues. The V and J ends lost 4 bases and 5 bases respectively, with 9 bases between them. From germline, CDR1 is SGHDN and CDR2 FVKESK. In DNA, the CDR3 is TGTGCCAGCAGCCCTACGACACACAATGAGCAGTTCTTC. It is translated as CASSPTTHNEQFF.

For this clonotype: The conserved final phenylalanine or tryptophan is absent from the CDR3, which likely points to a read error. This rearrangement joins TRBV20-1 to TRBJ1-1, with D perhaps TRBD1 (5 bases). The CDR3 runs 10 residues. V was clipped by 6 bases and J by 7 bases, with 9 bases between them. The germline CDR1 and CDR2 sequences are DFQATT and SNEGSKA (reference sequence). The CDR3 here is CSARGGEAFL. The DNA for the CDR3 is TGCAGTGCCCGGGGGGGTGAAGCTTTCCTT.

This clonotype was seen a handful of times. This chain uses TRBV11-1 with TRBJ2-7, with TRBD1 identical over 9 bases. Germline V lookup: CDR1 SGHAT, CDR2 FQDESV (reference sequence). Trimming removed 2 bases from V and 6 bases from J; junction bases left unmatched: 8. This CDR3 has 15 residues. The CDR3 DNA is TGTGCCAGCAGCTTAAGGACAGGGGCTACCGGCGAGCAGTACTTC. Residues: CASSLRTGATGEQYF. The whole variable domain, remainder taken from reference TRBV11-1 and TRBJ2-7, is EAEVAQSPRYKITEKSQAVAFWCDPISGHATLYWYRQILGQGPELLVQFQDESVVDDSQLPKDRFSAERLKGVDSTLKIQPAELGDSAMYLCASSLRTGATGEQYFGPGTRLTVT.

This clonotype was seen many times. The DNA for the CDR3 is TGTGCCAGCAGCCGCGGGGGGGAAAAACTGTTTTTT. This translates into CASSRGGEKLFF. The chain carries TRBV3-1 and TRBJ1-4; possibly TRBD1 for D (5 bases). Germline CDR1 is LGHDT and CDR2 is YNNKEL (reference sequence). Between the trimmed V and J ends, which lost 4 bases and 8 bases, there was a span of 8 bases. The CDR3 has 12 amino acids.

This clonotype occurred many times. The gene calls are TRBV5-5 and TRBJ2-6; D uncertain. Germline loops: CDR1 SGHKS, CDR2 YYEKEE (reference sequence). There are 16 residues in the CDR3. Trimming took off 5 bases at V and 0 bases at J, with 12 bases between the two ends. The DNA of the CDR3 is TGTGCCAGCAGACCCGGGTTGTCCTCTGGGGCCAACGTCCTGACTTTC. It encodes CASRPGLSSGANVLTF.

In regard to this clonotype: At one of its ends the junction is not consistent with the germline gene, which may arise from a read error. The chain has TRBV20-1 and TRBJ2-3, with 9 bases that match TRBD2. The CDR3 totals 14 residues. Germline V gene sequence: CDR1 DFQATT, CDR2 SNEGSKA (reference sequence). Here the CDR3 DNA reads TGCAGTGCCTACCCCAGCGGGAGGCCTAGGACGCAGTACTTT. Translation gives CSAYPSGRPRTQYF.

Concerning this clonotype itself: A much more abundant neighbour one base away suggests this may be a read error. The chain couples TRBV12-3 or TRBV12-4 to TRBJ2-5, with 7 bases matching TRBD2. The CDR3 is 15 residues long. This CDR3 reads CAGSPHRGSGETQYF. DNA of the CDR3: TGTGCCGGCAGCCCCCATCGCGGGAGCGGAGAGACCCAGTACTTC.

The table lists this clonotype with many counts. The chain has TRBV15 and TRBJ2-7; D may correspond to TRBD1 or TRBD2 (5 bases each). The V gene's germline CDR1 is LNHNV and CDR2 YYDKDF (reference sequence). V lost 2 bases to trimming and J lost 6 bases, with 11 bases between them. The CDR3 consists of 13 residues. CDR3 sequence reads: CATSRPPGTEQYF. The CDR3 nucleotides read TGTGCCACCAGCAGACCCCCCGGGACCGAGCAGTACTTC.

This clonotype was counted many times. This chain joins TRBV2 and TRBJ1-2; a weak D match, TRBD1 (6 bases). This CDR3 has 14 residues. In germline, CDR1 is SNHLY, CDR2 FYNNEI. Trimming took off 6 bases at V and 3 bases at J, with 14 bases between the two ends. DNA for the CDR3: TGTGCCAGCAGAAGCGGGGGGGCTGACTATGGCTACACCTTC. This translates into CASRSGGADYGYTF.

This clonotype appeared many times. The gene calls are TRBV20-1 and TRBJ2-3; tentatively, D is TRBD2 (6 bases). The CDR3 loop spans 15 amino acids. The V gene's germline CDR1 is DFQATT and CDR2 SNEGSKA (reference sequence). The V and J ends lost 5 bases and 1 base respectively, with 16 bases between them. CDR3 sequence: CSAAHRVAGTDTQYF. The CDR3 DNA sequence: TGCAGTGCTGCCCATCGAGTAGCGGGCACAGATACGCAGTATTTT.